This T cell receptor beta chain comes out of a study of Ad26.COV2.S vaccination and SARS-CoV-2 variants. The data were produced by immunoSEQ multiplex PCR, yet TCRdb's version contains in-frame clones alone and is incomplete. Counted here are some 390,000 clones, around 91% occurring once; the ten biggest clones make up under 2%. The treatment denotes: around 19 received Ad26.COV2.S at low or high dose, single or two shots; about 5 received placebo; per-sample allocation not given. The investigators took samples on day 63 after the first vaccine or placebo injection. V gave up 4 bases and J gave up 7 bases; unmatched junction bases: 4. This CDR3 has 14 residues. CDR1 SGHRS and CDR2 YFSETQ come from the germline V gene.

The source material was peripheral blood, sampled in a trial of Ad26.COV2.S vaccine versus placebo. The chain combines TRBV5-1 with TRBJ2-2; 10 bases fit TRBD1. This sequence originates from a person between 18 and 60 years old who received the Ad26.COV2.S COVID-19 vaccine or a placebo. CDR3 nucleotides: TGCGCCAGCAGCCGGGGACAGGGGAACGGGGAGCTGTTTTTT. This sequence encodes CASSRGQGNGELFF.